These T cell receptor beta chains were read from a single sample in a study of regulatory T cells in long-lasting Graves disease. Via MiXCR, TCRdb re-called the multiplex PCR reads, giving one row per CDR3 protein. The sample shows approximately 400,000 distinct CDR3 sequences, 12% of them seen only once. The sample was also reused in another study, on T cells in Graves' hyperthyroidism and ophthalmopathy.

The sample consisted of peripheral blood mononuclear cells (PBMCs), taken at new diagnosis, from a patient treated with antithyroid drugs. The receptors derive from a woman aged 18-30 years with Graves disease. CDR3s include the opening cysteine and the closing phenylalanine or tryptophan. The D gene is left open where the match is weak. The listing skips clone size in some rows; elsewhere it reads once, few, many or a size class.

>.|TRBJ2-7|TRBV19|TRBD1
CASSPTQRGLYEQYF
TGTGCCAGTAGTCCTACGCAGAGGGGGCTCTACGAGCAGTACTTC
>.|TRBJ1-2|TRBV12-5|.
CASGPGSYGYTF
TGTGCTAGTGGCCCAGGATCCTATGGCTACACCTTC
>many|TRBJ2-1|TRBV28|.
CASSLPFTPGALNNEQFF
TGTGCCAGCAGTCTCCCTTTTACTCCAGGGGCACTGAACAATGAGCAGTTCTTC
>many|TRBJ1-4|TRBV20-1|.
CSASRSIVEKLFF
TGCAGTGCTAGCCGCAGCATCGTAGAAAAACTGTTTTTT
>many|TRBJ2-7|TRBV7-8|.
CASSFSTGNSYEQYF
TGTGCCAGCAGCTTCTCTACAGGTAACTCCTACGAGCAGTACTTC
>many|TRBJ2-3|TRBV7-3|.
CASSRNSFTDTQYF
TGTGCCAGCAGCCGGAATTCCTTCACAGATACGCAGTATTTT
>many|TRBJ1-2|TRBV7-9|.
CASSLPLDLSGRGYTF
TGTGCCAGCAGCCTCCCACTAGACCTAAGCGGGCGTGGCTACACCTTC
>many|TRBJ2-7|TRBV12-3/TRBV12-4|.
CASSLFWVYEQYF
TGTGCCAGCAGTTTATTTTGGGTCTACGAGCAGTACTTC
>few|TRBJ1-5|TRBV6-2/TRBV6-3|TRBD1
CASRGGQGSNQPQHF
TGTGCCAGCAGGGGGGGACAGGGGAGCAATCAGCCCCAGCATTTT
>many|TRBJ2-1|TRBV28|.
CASSLLRLRRVMRNEQFF
TGTGCCAGCAGTTTATTACGACTCCGCAGGGTTATGCGGAATGAGCAGTTCTTC
>many|TRBJ2-2|TRBV6-1|.
CASWGLSDRWGELFF
TGTGCCAGCTGGGGACTCTCCGACCGATGGGGGGAGCTGTTTTTT